A selection of T cell receptor beta chains follows, all from one sample in a study of PD-1 blockade in classical Hodgkin lymphoma. Libraries were prepared by immunoSEQ multiplex PCR; TCRdb keeps only in-frame clonotypes and omits some of them. This table has 45,000 to 55,000 clones, about 85% appearing once. The sequences come from peripheral blood mononuclear cells (PBMCs), collected at baseline. The source of these receptors is a human donor with classical Hodgkin lymphoma. Both conserved end residues are part of each CDR3. D genes are given only for firm matches.

TRBJ1-2 15 TRBV6-5 - CASSYSNAVGYGYTF TGTGCCAGCAGTTACTCGAATGCGGTTGGCTATGGCTACACCTTC
TRBJ2-3 16 TRBV7-2 TRBD2 CASSARLAGGPDTQYF TGTGCCAGCAGCGCCAGACTAGCGGGAGGCCCAGATACGCAGTATTTT
TRBJ1-2 14 TRBV5-4 - CASSPDPSAAGYTF TGTGCCAGCAGCCCGGACCCCTCCGCCGCTGGCTACACCTTC
TRBJ2-1 16 TRBV5-1 - CASSFREGEIRNEQFF TGCGCCAGCAGCTTCCGTGAGGGGGAGATTCGAAATGAGCAGTTCTTC
TRBJ1-2 14 TRBV19 - CASSIRVGNYGYTF TGTGCCAGTAGTATTAGGGTTGGGAACTATGGCTACACCTTC
TRBJ2-5 13 TRBV7-2 - CASSTDIIETQYF TGTGCCAGCTCTACGGATATTATTGAGACCCAGTACTTC
TRBJ1-1 14 TRBV29-1 - CSVEGLAVNTEAFF TGCAGCGTTGAAGGATTGGCGGTGAACACTGAAGCTTTCTTT
TRBJ2-1 14 TRBV30 - CAWGYSPPGNEQFF TGTGCCTGGGGTTATTCTCCCCCTGGAAATGAGCAGTTCTTC
TRBJ2-3 15 TRBV7-9 TRBD2 CASSRSGAAPDTQYF TGTGCCAGCAGCCGTAGCGGGGCGGCACCAGATACGCAGTATTTT
TRBJ2-1 11 TRBV19 - CASSKVDEQFF TGTGCCAGTAGTAAGGTCGATGAGCAGTTCTTC
TRBJ2-3 12 TRBV7-2 - CASSSYTDTQYF TGTGCCAGCAGCTCCTACACAGATACGCAGTATTTT
TRBJ2-2 13 TRBV7-9 - CASSQSGIGELFF TGTGCCAGCAGCCAATCCGGGATCGGGGAGCTGTTTTTT
TRBJ2-1 17 TRBV7-2 TRBD1 CASKRRRGTGLDNEQFF TGTGCCAGCAAGAGGCGAAGGGGGACAGGGCTCGACAATGAGCAGTTCTTC